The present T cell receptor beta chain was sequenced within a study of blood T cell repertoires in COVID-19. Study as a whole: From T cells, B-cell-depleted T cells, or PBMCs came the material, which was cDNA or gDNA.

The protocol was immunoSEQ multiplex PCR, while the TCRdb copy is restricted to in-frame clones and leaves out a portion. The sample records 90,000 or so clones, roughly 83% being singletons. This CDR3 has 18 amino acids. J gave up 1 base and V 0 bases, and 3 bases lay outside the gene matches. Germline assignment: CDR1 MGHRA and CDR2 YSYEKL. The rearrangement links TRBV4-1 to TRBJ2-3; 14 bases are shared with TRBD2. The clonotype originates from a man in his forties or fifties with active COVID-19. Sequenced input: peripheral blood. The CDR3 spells CASSQDGGLAGGTDTQYF. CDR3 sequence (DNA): TGCGCCAGCAGCCAAGATGGGGGACTAGCGGGAGGCACAGATACGCAGTATTTT.